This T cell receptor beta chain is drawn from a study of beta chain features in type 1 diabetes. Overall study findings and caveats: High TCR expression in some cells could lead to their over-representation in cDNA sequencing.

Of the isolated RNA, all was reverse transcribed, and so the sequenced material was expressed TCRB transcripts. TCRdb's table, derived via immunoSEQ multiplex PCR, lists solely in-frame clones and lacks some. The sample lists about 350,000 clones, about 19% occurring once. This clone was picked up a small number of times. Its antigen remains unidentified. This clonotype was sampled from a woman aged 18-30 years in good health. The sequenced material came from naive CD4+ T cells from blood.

The CDR3 DNA reads TGTGCCAGCAGCTTACGAGAGGATGAGCAGTTCTTC. Residues: CASSLREDEQFF. The chain combines TRBV7-9 with TRBJ2-1; D call uncertain. CDR3 length equals 12 residues. V was pared by 2 bases and J by 8 bases, with 7 bases between. The germline CDR1 and CDR2 sequences are SEHNR and FQNEAQ (reference sequence).